This entry concerns a single T cell receptor beta chain. Its antigen is not known. Though probably carrying unrecorded immune exposures, donors were nominally healthy at sampling. Germline V gene sequence: CDR1 SGHTS, CDR2 YDEGEE. V trimming: 2 bases; J trimming: 6 bases; junction bases outside the gene matches: 5. CDR3 size: 15 residues. This specimen belongs to a study of cytomegalovirus exposure and HLA in healthy donors. The PCR ran on 60 Vbeta and 13 Jbeta primers. Libraries were prepared by immunoSEQ multiplex PCR; TCRdb keeps only in-frame clonotypes and omits some of them. The table shows about 150,000 clones, with about 77% occurring only once. Regarding the study as a whole: Investigators reported fewer than 200 TCR beta chains as tied to cytomegalovirus. Analyses of presence/absence relied on an assumption of roughly uniform sequencing depth across donors. Sequencing likely generated an artifact that appeared as a cluster of highly shared sequence variants.

This sequence was found in a male donor in good health and CMV-seronegative. The sequenced material came from PBMCs. The chain employs TRBV5-8 and TRBJ1-6; 7 nucleotides match TRBD1. The CDR3 region is CASSFRTGSNSPLHF. The CDR3 nucleotides read TGTGCCAGCAGCTTCCGGACAGGAAGTAATTCACCCCTCCACTTT.